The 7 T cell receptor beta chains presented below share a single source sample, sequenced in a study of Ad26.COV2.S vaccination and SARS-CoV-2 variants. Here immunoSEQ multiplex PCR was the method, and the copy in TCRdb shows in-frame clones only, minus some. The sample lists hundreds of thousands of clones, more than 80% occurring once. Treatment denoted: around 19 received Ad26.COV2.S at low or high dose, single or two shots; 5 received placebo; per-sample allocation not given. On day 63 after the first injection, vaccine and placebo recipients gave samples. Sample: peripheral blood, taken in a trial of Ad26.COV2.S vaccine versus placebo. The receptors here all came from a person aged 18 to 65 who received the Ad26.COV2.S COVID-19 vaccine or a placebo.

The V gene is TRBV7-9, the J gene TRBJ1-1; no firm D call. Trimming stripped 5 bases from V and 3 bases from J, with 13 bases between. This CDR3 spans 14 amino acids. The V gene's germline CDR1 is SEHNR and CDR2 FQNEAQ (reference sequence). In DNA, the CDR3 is TGTGCCAGCAGCCCCGGGAGTGGGGACACTGAAGCTTTCTTT. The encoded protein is CASSPGSGDTEAFF.

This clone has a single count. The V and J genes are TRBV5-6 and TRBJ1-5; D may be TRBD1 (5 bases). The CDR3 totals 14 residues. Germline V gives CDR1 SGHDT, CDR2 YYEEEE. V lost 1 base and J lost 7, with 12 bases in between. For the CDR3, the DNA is TGTGCCAGCAGCTTGTGGGGGTTTGGGCAGCCCCAGCATTTT. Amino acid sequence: CASSLWGFGQPQHF.

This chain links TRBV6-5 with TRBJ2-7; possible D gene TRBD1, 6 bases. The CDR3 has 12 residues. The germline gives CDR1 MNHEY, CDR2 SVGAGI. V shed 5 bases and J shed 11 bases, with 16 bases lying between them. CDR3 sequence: CASSPGQPEEYF. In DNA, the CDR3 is TGTGCCAGCAGTCCTGGACAGCCGGAGGAGTACTTC.

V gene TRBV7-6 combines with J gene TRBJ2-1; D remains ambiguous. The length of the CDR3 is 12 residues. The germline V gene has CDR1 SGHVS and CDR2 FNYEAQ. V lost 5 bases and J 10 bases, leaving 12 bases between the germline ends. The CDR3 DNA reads TGTGCCAGCAGCCCCCAGTTGGGAGAGCAGTTCTTC. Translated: CASSPQLGEQFF.

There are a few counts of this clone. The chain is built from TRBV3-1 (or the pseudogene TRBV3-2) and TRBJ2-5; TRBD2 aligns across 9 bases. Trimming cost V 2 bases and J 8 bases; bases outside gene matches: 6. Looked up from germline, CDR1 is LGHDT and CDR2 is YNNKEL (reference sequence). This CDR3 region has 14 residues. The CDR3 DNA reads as TGTGCCAGCAGCCAACCTAGCGGGACTTTCACCCAGTACTTC. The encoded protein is CASSQPSGTFTQYF.

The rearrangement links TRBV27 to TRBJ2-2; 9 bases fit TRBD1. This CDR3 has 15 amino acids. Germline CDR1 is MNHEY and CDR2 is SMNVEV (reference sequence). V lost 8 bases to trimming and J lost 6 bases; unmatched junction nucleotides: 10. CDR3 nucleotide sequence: TGTGCCAGCGCCCCCGGGACAGGGCTCCCCGGGGAGCTGTTTTTT. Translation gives CASAPGTGLPGELFF.

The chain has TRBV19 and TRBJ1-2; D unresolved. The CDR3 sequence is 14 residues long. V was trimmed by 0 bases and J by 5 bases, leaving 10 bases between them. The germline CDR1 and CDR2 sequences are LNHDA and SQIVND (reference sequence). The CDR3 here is CASSIDSGFYGYTF. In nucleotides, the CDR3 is TGTGCCAGTAGTATAGACTCTGGGTTTTATGGCTACACCTTC.